This T cell receptor (beta chain) originates from a study of shared clonotypes between healthy human individuals. Repertoires were generated with immunoSEQ multiplex PCR, while TCRdb's copy carries only in-frame clones and drops some. The table shows roughly 1 million clones, with around 74% occurring only once. Worth noting for this clone: The antigen remains undetermined.

This CDR3 contains 16 residues. The germline CDR1 and CDR2 sequences are MNHNS and SASEGT. Trimming left V 3 bases short and J 5 bases short, with 16 bases between. Study results and limitations: Sampling involved blood alone; tissue repertoires likely differ.

Donation came from healthy HIV-negative adults that had no recent acute infections or vaccinations. The authors divided CD4+ cells into CD45RA+ naive and CD45RA-negative memory subsets. This sequence originates from a man aged 18 to 29 in good health. The sample was memory CD4+ T cells sorted from blood. Stated subset: CD45RA-negative fraction. The chain couples TRBV6-1 to TRBJ1-4, with D unclear. This CDR3 reads CASSESIIQLNEKLFF. In DNA, the CDR3 is TGTGCCAGCAGTGAGTCAATTATACAGTTGAATGAAAAACTGTTTTTT.